The present T cell receptor (beta chain) was sequenced within a study of CXCR3-negative and CXCR3-positive naive CD8 T cells. Study as a whole: Across all libraries, TRB reads numbered roughly 140 million, with about 1.5 +/- 0.3 million in each library. General study points: Diversity in memory CD8+ cells fell much lower than the comparably high levels seen in both naive subsets.

As regards this clonotype: Antigen specificity is unknown.

Libraries of TRB cDNA were made by 5' RACE and carried UMIs. TCRdb reprocessed the 5' RACE reads and stores each CDR3 protein as one record, lacking DNA. The ten top clones account for about 2.8%, within a sample of tens of thousands of distinct CDR3 sequences. Triplicate sorts of 300,000 cells per CD8+ subset. The CDR3 consists of 15 residues. The clonotype was recovered from a human donor in good health. Some clones in this sample may be carry-over from other donors' samples. The J gene is TRBJ2-7, the V gene TRBV23-1; TCRdb proposes TRBD2, but this gene call is untestable without DNA. TRBV23-1 is an open reading frame, and its role is uncertain. Sample: naive CXCR3- CD8+ T cells from blood. Subset denoted: CD45RO-CCR7+CD27+CD95- naive CD8+ T cells lacking CXCR3 (TNR3-). CDR3 amino acids: CARTTRPGGKDEQYF.